This section outlines one TCR beta chain sequence together with its context. This clonotype was detected a few times. Its antigen has not been determined. Base-call qualities are not available, and no considerably larger clone is one nucleotide away. Donors were 40 or so systemically healthy Caucasian individuals from Russia aged roughly 6 to 90 years. About 9.8 milliliters of peripheral blood were drawn from each donor into EDTA-treated Vacutainer tubes. Ficoll-Paque density-gradient centrifugation was used to isolate PBMCs, with at least 6.5 million per sample. Total RNA was extracted from PBMCs with Trizol reagent, with at least 5 micrograms obtained per sample. The percentages of naive CD45RAhigh/CD27high T cells were determined by flow cytometry on a PBMC aliquot from every donor. These data belong to a study of blood T cells in healthy people across ages (dated by TCRdb to between 2015 and 2016). For context, the study as a whole: Template switching captured roughly one uniquely barcoded TCR beta cDNA molecule per two T cells in model experiments. Using deep sequencing normalized with unique cDNA molecular identifiers, the study measured how TCR beta repertoire diversity changes with age. The donors were divided into four age groups: young (average around 15 years), middle-aged (almost 40), aged (approximately 62) and long-lived (around 87). To avoid experimental bias, donors of different ages were distributed randomly across sequencing lanes. The study analyzed two additional independent replicas of 1 million unique cDNA reads from the same blood draw for two donors, one aged 18 to 30 and one aged 80 or older. Results and caveats for the whole study, not just this receptor: The CMV infection status of donors was not known, potentially confounding age-related changes in expanded clonotypes. Conclusive comparison of naive and antigen-experienced compartments was prevented by the profiling of bulk unsorted PBMCs. Estimates of total diversity from one million sequenced T cells were regarded as lower bounds and underestimates. As age increased, observed TCR beta diversity per million T cells dropped in a roughly linear way, and a significant reduction was already evident by age about 36. A strong correlation was found between observed TCR beta diversity and the percentage of naive T cells measured by flow cytometry. Compared with the aged group, more naive CD4+ T cells, fewer expanded clones and increased TCR diversity were shown by the long-lived group, suggesting age selection.

Library preparation employed 5' RACE. TCRdb lists the instrument as Illumina HiSeq 2500. A second PCR of roughly 7 to 12 cycles was performed with a sample-barcoded 5' primer and a J-beta primer mix. A unique molecular identifier was introduced onto each TCR beta cDNA molecule by a template-switch 5' adaptor carrying 12 random nucleotides. Each sample yielded at least 3 million CDR3-containing paired-end reads. All of the RNA was converted into first-strand cDNA using the Mint cDNA synthesis kit, with a TRBC-specific oligonucleotide serving as the primer. Following uracil-DNA glycosylase treatment, a first 18-cycle PCR with universal primers M1SS and BC2_uni_R was performed on all cDNA. The paper's processing steps were these. Each sample was normalized by randomly selecting 1 million high-quality reads, each carrying a distinct molecular identifier. Reads with shared molecular identifiers were discarded instead of being binned into consensus sequences. MiTCR, set to a Q25 quality threshold and the strictest error-elimination algorithm, was used for CDR3 identification, clonotype clustering and error correction. Lower-bound total TCR beta diversity was estimated with a nonparametric unseen species model using Euler transformation. TCRdb reprocessing: public reads trimmed at Q25 with fastp, clones called with MiXCR, in-frame beta chains kept. Records with the same CDR3 protein are collapsed into one entry carrying the most frequent genes and DNA. TCRdb's processing, not the authors' own work, is the source of the V and J calls. The sample has roughly 2 million distinct CDR3 sequences on record, just under 50% of them singletons. The top ten clonotypes cover approximately 2.1% of the sample.

This receptor was obtained from a woman in her thirties or forties in good health. Sequencing used blood.

The encoded CDR3 is CASSPPGTANEKLFF. The DNA reads as follows: TGTGCCAGCAGTCCCCCTGGGACAGCTAATGAAAAACTGTTTTTT. Recombination linked TRBV12-3 or TRBV12-4 to TRBJ1-4; 7 nucleotides in the junction match TRBD1. The CDR3, cysteine through phenylalanine, is 15 amino acids long. Left in the record is the CDR3 DNA by itself, 45 bases read in frame from the first base. V and J are trimmed by 5 bases and 3 bases, and the gene matches miss 6 bases of the junction.